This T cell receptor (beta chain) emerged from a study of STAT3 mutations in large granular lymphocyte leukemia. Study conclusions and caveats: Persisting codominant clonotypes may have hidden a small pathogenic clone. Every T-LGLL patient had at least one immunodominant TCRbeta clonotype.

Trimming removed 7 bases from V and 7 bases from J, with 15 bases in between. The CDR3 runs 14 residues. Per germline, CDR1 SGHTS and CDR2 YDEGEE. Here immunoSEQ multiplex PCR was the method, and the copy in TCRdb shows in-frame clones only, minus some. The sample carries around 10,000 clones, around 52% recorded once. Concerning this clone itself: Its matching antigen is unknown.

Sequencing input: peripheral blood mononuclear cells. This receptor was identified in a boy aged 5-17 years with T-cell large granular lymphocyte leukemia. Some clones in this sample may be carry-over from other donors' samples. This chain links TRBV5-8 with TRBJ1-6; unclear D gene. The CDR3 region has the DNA TGTGCCAGCCAAGCTTTGGGAAGGAATTCACCCCTCCACTTT. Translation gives CASQALGRNSPLHF.